The entry below describes one T cell receptor beta chain. Antigen specificity is unknown. The method was immunoSEQ multiplex PCR; TCRdb's version includes in-frame clones alone and lacks a portion of them. The table includes roughly 14,000 clones, over 75% detected once. This sample stems from a study of radiotherapy plus CTLA-4 blockade in lung cancer. Turning to the study itself: Objective responses arose in 15% to 20% of patients, and under 40% experienced disease control. Study outcomes and limitations: Blood saw expansion of tumor-derived TCR clones after radiotherapy plus ipilimumab. In blood, early T cell clone dynamics reportedly predicted response best, together with interferon-beta.

CDR3 length: 14 amino acids. V lost 0 bases, J lost 4 bases, and 10 bases lay in between. Germline values: CDR1 SGHDT, CDR2 YYEEEE. This chain connects TRBV5-6 to TRBJ1-2, with D possibly TRBD1 on 6 matching bases. The sample consisted of peripheral blood, taken from a patient treated with radiotherapy plus ipilimumab. This clonotype was sampled from a human donor with non-small cell lung cancer that progressed on radiotherapy plus ipilimumab. Some clones in this sample may be carry-over from other donors' samples. CDR3 nucleotide sequence: TGTGCCAGCAGCTTGGAGGGGGAGATCTATGGCTACACCTTC. It specifies CASSLEGEIYGYTF.